This TCR beta chain derives from a study of beta chain features in type 1 diabetes. Expressed TCRB transcripts were sequenced, since all the RNA that had been isolated was reverse transcribed. TCRdb's copy holds only in-frame clones and misses some; the assay was immunoSEQ multiplex PCR. The table lists more than 350,000 clones, approximately 10% of them singletons, with approximately 0.05% in the top ten. V lost 4 bases, J lost 8 bases, and 11 bases stayed unmatched. The germline V gene encodes CDR1 MNHNY and CDR2 SVGAGI (reference sequence). The CDR3 has 16 residues. Whole-study findings and limits: The question of HLA type influencing TCRB rearrangement was one that remained unresolved here. Shorter TCRB CDR3s, moderately but significantly so, were found in Type 1 diabetes patients in all four CD4+ subsets.

About this clone: What it binds is not known.

The rearrangement uses TRBV6-6 and TRBJ2-7; TRBD2 aligns across 13 bases. The sequenced sample consisted of naive CD4+ T cells from blood. This clonotype was obtained from a woman under 30 in good health. The CDR3 reads CASSWDRTSGSGQQYF. CDR3 nucleotides: TGTGCCAGCAGTTGGGACAGGACTAGCGGGAGTGGTCAGCAGTACTTC.